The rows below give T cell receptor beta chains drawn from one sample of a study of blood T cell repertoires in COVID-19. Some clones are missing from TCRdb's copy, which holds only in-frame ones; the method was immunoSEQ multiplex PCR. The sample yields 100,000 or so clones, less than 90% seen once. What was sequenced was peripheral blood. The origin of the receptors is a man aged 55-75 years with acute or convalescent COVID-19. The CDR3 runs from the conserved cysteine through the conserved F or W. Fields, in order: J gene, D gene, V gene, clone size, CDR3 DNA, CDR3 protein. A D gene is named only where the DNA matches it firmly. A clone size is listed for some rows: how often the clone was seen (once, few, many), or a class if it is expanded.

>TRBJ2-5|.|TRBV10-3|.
TGTGCCACCCAAGGGACGGGGGAGGAGGAGACCCAGTACTTC
CATQGTGEEETQYF
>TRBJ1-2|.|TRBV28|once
TGTGCCAGCAGTTTGGGCCCCTATGGCTACACCTTC
CASSLGPYGYTF
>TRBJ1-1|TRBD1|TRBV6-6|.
TGTGCCAGCAGTGAGGGACAGGGCACTGAAGCTTTCTTT
CASSEGQGTEAFF
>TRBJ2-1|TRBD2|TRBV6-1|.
TGTGCCAGCAGTGAAAGCTGGCGGGAGAGGTGGGGTGAGCAGTTCTTC
CASSESWRERWGEQFF
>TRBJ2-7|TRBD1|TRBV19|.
TGTGCCAGTAGTACCGGGACAGGGGTCTACGAGCAGTACTTC
CASSTGTGVYEQYF
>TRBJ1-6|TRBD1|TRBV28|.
TGTGCCAGCAGCACCACAGGGGTGGGCTATAATTCACCCCTCCACTTT
CASSTTGVGYNSPLHF
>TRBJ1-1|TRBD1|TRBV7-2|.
TGTGCCAGCAGCTTCCATGGCGGGACAGCGAACACTGAAGCTTTCTTT
CASSFHGGTANTEAFF
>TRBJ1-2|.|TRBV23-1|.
TGCGCCAGCAGTCGCCGGGAAGGCTATGGCTACACCTTC
CASSRREGYGYTF
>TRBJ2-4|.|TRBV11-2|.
TGTGCCAGCAGCTTTATGGACTTGGGAGCCAAAAACATTCAGTACTTC
CASSFMDLGAKNIQYF
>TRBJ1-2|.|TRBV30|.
TGTGCCTGGCTGGGGAGTAACTATGGCTACACCTTC
CAWLGSNYGYTF
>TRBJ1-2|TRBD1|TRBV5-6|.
TGTGCCAGCAGCCAACAGGGGGCGGGTGGCTACACCTTC
CASSQQGAGGYTF
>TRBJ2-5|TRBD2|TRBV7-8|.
TGTGCCAGCAGCTTAACCAGACTAGCGGGAGCGGAGACCCAGTACTTC
CASSLTRLAGAETQYF
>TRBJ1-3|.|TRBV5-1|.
TGCGCCAGCAGCCGGACAGCCTCTGGAAACACCATATATTTT
CASSRTASGNTIYF
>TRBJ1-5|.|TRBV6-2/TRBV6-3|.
TGTGCCAGCAGTTATTTTAATAGCAATCAGCCCCAGCATTTT
CASSYFNSNQPQHF
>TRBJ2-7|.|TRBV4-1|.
TGCGCCAGCAGCCTTAGCGCCCGGTACGAGCAGTACTTC
CASSLSARYEQYF
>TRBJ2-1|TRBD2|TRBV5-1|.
TGCGCCAGCAGCTTGGATCGGACTAGGTTCAATGAGCAGTTCTTC
CASSLDRTRFNEQFF
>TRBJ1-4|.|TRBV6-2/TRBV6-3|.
TGTGCCAGCAGCCCGACCAGGGGCAATGAAAAACTGTTTTTT
CASSPTRGNEKLFF
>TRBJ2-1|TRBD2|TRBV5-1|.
TGCGCCAGCAGCTCGGGACTAGCGGGGGGCGATGAGCAGTTCTTC
CASSSGLAGGDEQFF
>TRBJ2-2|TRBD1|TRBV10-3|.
TGTGCCAGCAAAGACGGGACAGCTAACACCGGGGAGCTGTTTTTT
CASKDGTANTGELFF
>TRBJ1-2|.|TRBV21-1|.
TGTGCCAGCAGCACTGTCAGAGACTCTAACTATGGCTACACCTTC
CASSTVRDSNYGYTF
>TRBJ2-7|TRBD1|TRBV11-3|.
TGTGCCAGCAGCTTACGACAGGGAAGCGAGCAGTACTTC
CASSLRQGSEQYF
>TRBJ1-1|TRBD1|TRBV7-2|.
TGTGCCAGCAGCCGTTTTGGACAGGGAGGTGCTGAAGCTTTCTTT
CASSRFGQGGAEAFF
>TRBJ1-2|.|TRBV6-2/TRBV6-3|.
TGTGCCAGCAGCCCCGAGAGGTTCGGCTACACCTTC
CASSPERFGYTF
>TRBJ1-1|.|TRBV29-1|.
TGCAGCGCTACCTGGGGGGGGCAGAACACTGAAGCTTTCTTT
CSATWGGQNTEAFF
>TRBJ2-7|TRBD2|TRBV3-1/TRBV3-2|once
TGTGCCAGCAGCCAAGGAGGGACTAGCGCCACAAAGCAGTACTTC
CASSQGGTSATKQYF
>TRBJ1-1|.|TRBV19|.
TGTGCCAGCTCACAGGGTTTGAACACTGAAGCTTTCTTT
CASSQGLNTEAFF
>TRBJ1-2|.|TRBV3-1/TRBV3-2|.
TGTGCCAGCAGCCAAGGTGAGGAAGGCTACACCTTC
CASSQGEEGYTF
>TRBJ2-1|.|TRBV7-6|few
TGTGCCAGCAGCTTAGAATTCGTCGACAATCAGCAGTTCTTC
CASSLEFVDNQQFF
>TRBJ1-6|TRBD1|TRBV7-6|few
TGTGCCAGCAGCTCAAGATACAGGGGCAGCAATTCACCCCTCCACTTT
CASSSRYRGSNSPLHF
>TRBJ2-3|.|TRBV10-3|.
TGTGCCATCGTGCGCACTACGCAGTATTTT
CAIVRTTQYF
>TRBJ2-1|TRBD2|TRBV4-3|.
TGCGCCAGCAGCCACGGGCTCGGAGCGGGGGGTCCTTTCCACAATGAGCAGTTCTTC
CASSHGLGAGGPFHNEQFF
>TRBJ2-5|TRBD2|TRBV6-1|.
TGTGCCAGCAGTGTCCGGACTAGCCGCCCCCAAGAGACCCAGTACTTC
CASSVRTSRPQETQYF
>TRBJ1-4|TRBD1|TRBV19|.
TGTGCCAGTAGCCCCGGGACAGCCCCGGGAAAACTGTTTTTT
CASSPGTAPGKLFF
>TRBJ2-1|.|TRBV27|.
TGTGCCAGCAGTCAAGGGGCCGGGAGCTCCTACAATGAGCAGTTCTTC
CASSQGAGSSYNEQFF
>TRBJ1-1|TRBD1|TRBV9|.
TGTGCCAGCAGTGAGGCCACAGGGGGTAACACTGAAGCTTTCTTT
CASSEATGGNTEAFF
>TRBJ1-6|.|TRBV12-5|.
TGTGCTAGTGGTTTGGTAGGTCAGGGAGGTTATAATTCACCCCTCCACTTT
CASGLVGQGGYNSPLHF
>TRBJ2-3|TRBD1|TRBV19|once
TGTGCCAGTAGAGGGACAGCACCCACAGATACGCAGTATTTT
CASRGTAPTDTQYF
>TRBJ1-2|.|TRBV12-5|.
TGTGCTAGTGGTTTGTACGCAGGGGCCGGAGGCTACACCTTC
CASGLYAGAGGYTF
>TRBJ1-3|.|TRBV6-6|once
TGTGCCAGCAGCCCATTCAGGGGTTCCGGAAACACCATATATTTT
CASSPFRGSGNTIYF
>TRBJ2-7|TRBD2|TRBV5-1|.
TGCGCCAGCAGCTTGGTAGTAGCGGGGGGCGTCGGCGAGCAGTACTTC
CASSLVVAGGVGEQYF
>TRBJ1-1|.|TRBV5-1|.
TGCGCCAGCAGCCCTACGGGAGGCGAAGCTTTCTTT
CASSPTGGEAFF
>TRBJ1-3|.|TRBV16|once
TGTGCCAGCAGCCAATCGTCCAGGGGAGTTGGAAACACCATATATTTT
CASSQSSRGVGNTIYF
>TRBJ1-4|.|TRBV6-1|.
TGTGCCAGCAGTGAACAATCTGGAGCAGGGGTCCTGTTTTTT
CASSEQSGAGVLFF
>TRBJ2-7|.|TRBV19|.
TGTGCCAGTAGTATGCAGGGGCTGGGCGAGCAGTACTTC
CASSMQGLGEQYF
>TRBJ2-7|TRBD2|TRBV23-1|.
TGCGCCAGCAGTCTAACCCAGGGAGGGCCCTACGAGCAGTACTTC
CASSLTQGGPYEQYF
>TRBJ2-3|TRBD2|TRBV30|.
TGTGCCTGGAGTGTACAGAGCGGGGGCACAGATACGCAGTATTTT
CAWSVQSGGTDTQYF
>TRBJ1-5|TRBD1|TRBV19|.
TGTGCCAGTAGTATATGGGGGACAGGTACTAGCAATCAGCCCCAGCATTTT
CASSIWGTGTSNQPQHF
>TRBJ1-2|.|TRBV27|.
TGTGCCAGCAGTTTTCTACAGGGCTCAGCAGGGGGCTACACCTTC
CASSFLQGSAGGYTF
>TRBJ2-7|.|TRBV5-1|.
TGCGCCAGCAGCTCCTCGGGGGACCGAGCCTACGAGCAGTACTTC
CASSSSGDRAYEQYF
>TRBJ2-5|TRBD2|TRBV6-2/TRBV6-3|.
TGTGCCAGCAGTCCCCGGAGGCTAGCGGGGAGTCAGACCCAGTACTTC
CASSPRRLAGSQTQYF
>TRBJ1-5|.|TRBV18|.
TGTGCCAGCTCACCACAACAGGGTATGGGTCAGCCCCAGCATTTT
CASSPQQGMGQPQHF
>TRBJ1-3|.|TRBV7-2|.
TGTGCCAGCAGCTCTACTTACTCCTCTGGAAACACCATATATTTT
CASSSTYSSGNTIYF
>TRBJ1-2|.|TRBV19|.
TGTGCCAGTAGTATCGCCAGGGCCAACTATGGCTACACCTTC
CASSIARANYGYTF
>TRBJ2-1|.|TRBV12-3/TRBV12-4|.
TGTGCCAGCAGCGCCCGCCTAGATGAGCAGTTCTTC
CASSARLDEQFF
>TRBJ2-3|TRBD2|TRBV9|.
TGTGCCAGCAGCCCGCGGACTAGCGGGAATACAGATACGCAGTATTTT
CASSPRTSGNTDTQYF